This TCR beta chain was sequenced for a study of T cells of healthy individuals listed by TCRdb under 2018. The CDR3 measures 17 amino acids from cysteine to phenylalanine. Kept here is only the CDR3 DNA, which spans 51 bases and is read in frame from base 1. CDR1 and CDR2 are drawn from the germline V gene: MGHDK, SYGVNS. The V and J ends are trimmed by 2 bases and 4 bases, leaving 19 bases between them. There are many counts of this clonotype. Its antigen target is currently unknown. There are no base qualities to consult, and no much larger clone falls within one base. Preparation of the library involved 5' RACE. Sequenced on an Illumina MiSeq. The raw public reads went through TCRdb reprocessing: fastp at Q25, MiXCR clone calling, in-frame beta chains kept. Rows are unified per CDR3 protein, each entry keeping the most common DNA and genes. This sample is represented by tens of thousands of distinct CDR3 sequences; around 5.1% of them were singletons. The ten largest clones capture roughly 7.6% of the sample.

The receptor was isolated from a female donor in good health. The chain is made from TRBV25-1 and TRBJ2-3; the D gene cannot be resolved beyond TRBD1 or TRBD2, each matching 5 bases. The nucleotides read TGTGCCAGCAGTGAAGTCCGGGACCTTGCTTGGGCAGATACGCAGTATTTT. Its protein reads: CASSEVRDLAWADTQYF. The full variable domain, with segments outside the CDR3 supplied by the reference TRBV25-1 and TRBJ2-3 proteins, appears as EADIYQTPRYLVIGTGKKITLECSQTMGHDKMYWYQQDPGMELHLIHYSYGVNSTEKGDLSSESTVSRIRTEHFPLTLESARPSHTSQYLCASSEVRDLAWADTQYFGPGTRLTVL.